What follows are 16 T cell receptor beta chains derived from one specimen sequenced in a study of somatic mutations in cytotoxic T cells in rheumatoid arthritis. Produced via immunoSEQ multiplex PCR; TCRdb's table is partial and in-frame only. The table includes about 7,400 clones, over 75% detected once. The sample was CD8+ T cells sorted from blood. The source is a woman in her sixties or seventies with rheumatoid arthritis.

This chain links TRBV29-1 with TRBJ1-2; TRBD1 aligns across 7 bases. CDR3 size: 13 residues. Looked up from germline, CDR1 is SQVTM and CDR2 is ANQGSEA. After removal of 4 bases from V and 5 bases from J, the junction contained 7 bases not matched to a gene. CDR3: CSVGTGQSYGYTF. The DNA of the CDR3 is TGCAGCGTTGGCACGGGACAGTCGTATGGCTACACCTTC.

The chain couples TRBV6-5 to TRBJ2-3; D perhaps matches TRBD1 (6 bases). Trimming took off 5 bases at V and 4 bases at J, with 10 bases between the two ends. Germline lookup yields CDR1 MNHEY and CDR2 SVGAGI. The CDR3 runs 13 residues. CDR3 sequence reads: CASSTTGADTQYF. The CDR3, as DNA: TGTGCCAGCAGTACGACAGGCGCAGATACGCAGTATTTT.

J is TRBJ2-3 and V is TRBV9, with 9 bases lining up with TRBD2. J lost 6 bases, V lost 5 bases, and 13 bases had no gene match. Germline CDR1 SGDLS, CDR2 YYNGEE. The CDR3 is 16 amino acids. CDR3 sequence reads: CASSGLGRGGTDTQYF. CDR3 coding DNA: TGTGCCAGCAGTGGGCTAGGGCGGGGGGGGACCGATACGCAGTATTTT. The whole variable domain, remainder taken from reference TRBV9 and TRBJ2-3, is DSGVTQTPKHLITATGQRVTLRCSPRSGDLSVYWYQQSLDQGLQFLIQYYNGEERAKGNILERFSAQQFPDLHSELNLSSLELGDSALYFCASSGLGRGGTDTQYFGPGTRLTVL.

The V and J genes are TRBV5-5 and TRBJ2-3; perhaps TRBD1 as D (5 bases). Trimming stripped 0 bases from V and 6 bases from J, with 14 bases between. There are 15 residues in the CDR3. The germline V gene encodes CDR1 SGHKS and CDR2 YYEKEE (reference sequence). The CDR3 sequence: CASSLEGSPSDTQYF. The CDR3 DNA sequence: TGTGCCAGCAGCTTGGAGGGGTCCCCCTCCGATACGCAGTATTTT.

This chain uses TRBV19 with TRBJ2-1; D might be TRBD2 (5 bases). CDR1 and CDR2 from the germline V gene are LNHDA and SQIVND (reference sequence). This CDR3 has 15 residues. Trimming shortened V by 2 bases and J by 0 bases, and 8 bases separated the two germline ends. CDR3 sequence reads: CASSIPGFSYNEQFF. CDR3 DNA sequence: TGTGCCAGTAGTATACCGGGGTTCTCCTACAATGAGCAGTTCTTC.

Only one count was recorded for this clone. The rearrangement uses TRBV6-5 and TRBJ2-7; a possible D gene is TRBD1 (6 bases). This CDR3 is 14 amino acids long. Germline V gene sequence: CDR1 MNHEY, CDR2 SVGAGI. Trimming left V 5 bases short and J 3 bases short, with 14 bases between. The CDR3 DNA is TGTGCCAGCAGTAACTGGGGGCCCCACTACGAGCAGTACTTC. Translating it yields CASSNWGPHYEQYF.

J is TRBJ2-7 and V is TRBV11-2; 9 bases align to TRBD2. This CDR3 contains 15 residues. With V trimmed by 2 bases and J by 0 bases, 2 bases remained unmatched. CDR1 and CDR2 (germline): SGHAT, FQNNGV. CDR3 nucleotide sequence: TGTGCCAGCAGCTTAAGACTAGCGGACTCCTACGAGCAGTACTTC. Its protein product is CASSLRLADSYEQYF.

This clone was detected only a few times. V gene TRBV5-1 combines with J gene TRBJ2-1, with 15 bases aligning to TRBD2. The CDR3 length is 19 residues. V dropped 3 bases and J dropped 0; count of bases not matched to a gene: 7. CDR1 is SGHRS, CDR2 YFSETQ, per germline. The CDR3: CASSSTGTSGRSSYNEQFF. The CDR3 coding sequence is TGCGCCAGCAGCTCTACCGGGACTAGCGGGAGGAGCTCCTACAATGAGCAGTTCTTC.

This rearrangement joins TRBV30 to TRBJ2-3; 9 bases match TRBD2. J lost 1 base, V lost 0 bases, and 5 bases had no gene match. The CDR3 runs to 16 residues. In germline, CDR1 is GTSNPN, CDR2 SVGIG (reference sequence). The CDR3 region is CAWSVPRTSGTDTQYF. CDR3 nucleotide sequence: TGTGCCTGGAGTGTCCCTAGGACTAGCGGCACAGATACGCAGTATTTT.

V and J are TRBV4-3 and TRBJ2-2; perhaps TRBD1 as D (5 bases). Germline CDR1 reads LGHNA; CDR2 reads YSLEER. This CDR3 region has 14 residues. V lost 1 base, J lost 7 bases, and 10 bases lay in between. In DNA form, the CDR3 reads TGCGCCAGCAGCCAAGGGCAGGGTGGCGGGGAGCTGTTTTTT. As protein: CASSQGQGGGELFF.

The chain employs TRBV4-1 and TRBJ2-7, with 7 positions matching TRBD1. V lost 4 bases to trimming and J lost 2 bases; unmatched junction nucleotides: 5. CDR1 and CDR2 from the germline V gene are MGHRA and YSYEKL. CDR3 size: 14 residues. In DNA, the CDR3 is TGCGCCAGCAGCCCTCAGACAGGGCCCTACGAGCAGTACTTC. Its translation is CASSPQTGPYEQYF.

The chain couples TRBV13 to TRBJ1-1, with 10 nucleotides matching TRBD1. Germline trimming cut 5 bases from V and 8 bases from J; bases unmatched to any gene: 8. The CDR3 length is 14 residues. Germline values: CDR1 PRHDT, CDR2 FYEKMQ (reference sequence). The CDR3 reads CASSLGQGGGEAFF. The CDR3 DNA reads TGTGCCAGCAGCCTCGGACAGGGGGGTGGGGAAGCTTTCTTT.

DNA of the CDR3: TGTGCCAGCAGCCAAGATGGTACTAGGGGGGAGACCCAGTACTTC. Its protein product is CASSQDGTRGETQYF. The chain has TRBV4-2 and TRBJ2-5; a possible D gene is TRBD1 (6 bases). V was pared by 0 bases and J by 5 bases, with 13 bases between. The germline V gene encodes CDR1 LGHNA and CDR2 YNFKEQ. The CDR3 runs to 15 residues.

V usage is TRBV15 and J usage is TRBJ2-4; D possibly corresponds to TRBD1 (5 bases). Trimming took off 0 bases at V and 6 bases at J, with 6 bases between the two ends. This CDR3 region has 13 residues. Germline V gene sequence: CDR1 LNHNV, CDR2 YYDKDF (reference sequence). Here the CDR3 DNA reads TGTGCCACCAGCAGAGATAGGGGAAACATTCAGTACTTC. Protein product: CATSRDRGNIQYF.

The genes are TRBV7-8 and TRBJ2-7; tentatively, D is TRBD2 (5 bases). Trimming took off 5 bases at V and 6 bases at J, with 14 bases between the two ends. Germline CDR1 SGHVS, CDR2 FQNEAQ. CDR3 length: 13 amino acids. The CDR3 loop reads CASSPHGRGEQYF. The CDR3 DNA reads as TGTGCCAGCAGCCCACACGGCCGGGGCGAGCAGTACTTC.

This chain links TRBV11-2 with TRBJ2-2, with D perhaps TRBD2 (5 bases). Germline loops: CDR1 SGHAT, CDR2 FQNNGV. The V end was cut by 1 base, the J end by 5 bases, with 14 bases between. This CDR3 has 16 residues. CDR3 amino acids: CASSLGIYGVTGELFF. CDR3 DNA sequence: TGTGCCAGCAGCTTAGGGATATACGGGGTAACCGGGGAGCTGTTTTTT.